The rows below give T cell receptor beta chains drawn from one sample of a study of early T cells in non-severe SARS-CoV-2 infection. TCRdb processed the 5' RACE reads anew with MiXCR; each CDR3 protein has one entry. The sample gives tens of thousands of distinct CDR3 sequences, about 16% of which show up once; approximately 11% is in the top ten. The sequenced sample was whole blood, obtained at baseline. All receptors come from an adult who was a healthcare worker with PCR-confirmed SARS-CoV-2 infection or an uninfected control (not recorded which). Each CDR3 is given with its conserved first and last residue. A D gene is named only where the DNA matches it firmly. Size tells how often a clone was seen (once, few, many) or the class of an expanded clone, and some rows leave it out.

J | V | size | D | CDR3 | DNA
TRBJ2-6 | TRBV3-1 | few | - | CASSQDTANVLTF | TGTGCCAGCAGCCAAGATACAGCCAACGTCCTGACTTTC
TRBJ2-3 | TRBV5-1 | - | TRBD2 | CASSPIAGTTDTQYF | TGCGCCAGCAGCCCAATAGCGGGAACCACAGATACGCAGTATTTT
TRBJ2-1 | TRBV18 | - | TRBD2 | CASSPALAGEAGVF | TGTGCCAGCTCACCGGCGCTAGCGGGGGAGGCCGGAGTCTTC
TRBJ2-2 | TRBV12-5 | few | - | CASGLDSNTGELFF | TGTGCTAGTGGTTTGGACAGCAACACCGGGGAGCTGTTTTTT
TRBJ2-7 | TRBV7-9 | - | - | CASSAPYRVSYEQYF | TGTGCCAGCAGCGCCCCGTACAGGGTTTCCTACGAGCAGTACTTC
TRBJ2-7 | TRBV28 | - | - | CASSLDSAASVPYEQYF | TGTGCCAGCAGTTTAGACTCCGCGGCTAGCGTACCCTACGAGCAGTACTTC
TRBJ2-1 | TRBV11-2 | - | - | CASSSLVGRSYNEQFF | TGTGCCAGCAGCAGCCTCGTGGGGAGATCCTACAATGAGCAGTTCTTC
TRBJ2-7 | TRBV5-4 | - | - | CASSLGRLGLGEQYF | TGTGCCAGCAGCTTGGGACGACTGGGATTGGGCGAGCAGTACTTC
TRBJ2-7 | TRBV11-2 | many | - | CASRPQGTGQYF | TGTGCCAGCAGACCTCAGGGGACCGGGCAGTACTTC
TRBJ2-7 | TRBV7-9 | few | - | CASSTRLDEQYF | TGTGCCAGCAGTACGAGACTCGACGAGCAGTACTTC
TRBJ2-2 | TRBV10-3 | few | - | CAISGQLATTGELFF | TGTGCCATCAGTGGACAACTAGCTACCACCGGGGAGCTGTTTTTT
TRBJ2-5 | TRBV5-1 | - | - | CASSHGTNQETQYF | TGCGCCAGCAGCCACGGGACAAATCAAGAGACCCAGTACTTC
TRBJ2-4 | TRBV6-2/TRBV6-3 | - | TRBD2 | CASNLAGAKNIQYF | TGTGCCAGCAACCTAGCGGGAGCCAAAAACATTCAGTACTTC
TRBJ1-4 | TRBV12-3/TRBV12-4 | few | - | CASRPEGPTNEKLFF | TGTGCCAGCAGGCCGGAAGGGCCAACTAATGAAAAACTGTTTTTT
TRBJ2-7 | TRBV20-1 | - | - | CSAEKTGTTSYEQYF | TGCAGTGCCGAAAAAACCGGGACAACGTCCTACGAGCAGTACTTC
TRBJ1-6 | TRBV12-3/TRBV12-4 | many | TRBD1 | CASRGTGGYSPLHF | TGTGCCAGCAGGGGGACAGGGGGCTATTCACCCCTCCACTTT
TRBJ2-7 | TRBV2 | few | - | CASSVAGGASYEQYF | TGTGCCAGCAGTGTTGCAGGCGGGGCCTCCTACGAGCAGTACTTC
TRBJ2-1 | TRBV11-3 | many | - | CASSLEAGSNEQFF | TGTGCCAGCAGCTTAGAGGCCGGCTCAAATGAGCAGTTCTTC
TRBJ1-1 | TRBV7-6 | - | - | CASSRDPEAFF | TGTGCCAGCAGCCGTGACCCTGAAGCTTTCTTT
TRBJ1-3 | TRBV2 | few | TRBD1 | CASIRDRDGNTIYF | TGTGCCAGCATCCGGGACAGGGATGGAAACACCATATATTTT
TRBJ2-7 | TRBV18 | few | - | CASSPGLRYEQYF | TGTGCCAGCTCACCGGGACTCCGCTACGAGCAGTACTTC
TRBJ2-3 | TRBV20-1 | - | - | CSSPLFSGTDTQYF | TGCAGCTCCCCTTTATTCAGCGGCACAGATACGCAGTATTTT
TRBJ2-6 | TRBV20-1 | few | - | CSARSVAGANVLTF | TGCAGTGCTAGATCTGTCGCTGGGGCCAACGTCCTGACTTTC
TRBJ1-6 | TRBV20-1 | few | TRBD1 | CSARVGTALELPLHF | TGCAGTGCTAGAGTAGGGACAGCCCTTGAACTACCCCTCCACTTT
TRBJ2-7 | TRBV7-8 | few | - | CASSLVQGPTYEQYF | TGTGCCAGCAGCTTAGTCCAGGGCCCGACCTACGAGCAGTACTTC
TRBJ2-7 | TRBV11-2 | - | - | CASSSPAREQYF | TGTGCCAGCAGTTCACCAGCGAGGGAGCAGTACTTC
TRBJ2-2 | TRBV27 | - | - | CASSLLLARTGELFF | TGTGCCAGCAGTTTATTGCTGGCACGTACCGGGGAGCTGTTTTTT
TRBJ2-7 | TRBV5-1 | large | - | CASSLGPLKRYEQYF | TGCGCCAGCAGCTTGGGACCTCTAAAGAGGTACGAGCAGTACTTC
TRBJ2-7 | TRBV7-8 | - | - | CASSLGGVDEQYF | TGTGCCAGCAGCTTAGGGGGGGTGGACGAGCAGTACTTC
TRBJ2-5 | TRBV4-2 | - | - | CASSQDGQETQYF | TGTGCCAGCAGCCAAGATGGCCAAGAGACCCAGTACTTC
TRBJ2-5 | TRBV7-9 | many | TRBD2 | CASRRTSGRSPQETQYF | TGTGCCAGCAGGAGGACTAGCGGGAGGTCTCCACAAGAGACCCAGTACTTC
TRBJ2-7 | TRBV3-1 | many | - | CASSQAAYEQYF | TGTGCCAGCAGCCAAGCAGCCTACGAGCAGTACTTC
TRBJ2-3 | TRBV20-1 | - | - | CSAPDVGRTMSTDTQYF | TGCAGTGCTCCCGACGTCGGCAGGACCATGAGCACAGATACGCAGTATTTT
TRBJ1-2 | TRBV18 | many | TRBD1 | CASSGLGQNNYGYTF | TGTGCCAGCTCAGGCCTGGGACAGAATAACTATGGCTACACCTTC